This T cell receptor (beta chain) was sequenced during a study of cytomegalovirus exposure and HLA in healthy donors. Across the study: Earlier work reported 100 million or so unique TCR beta sequences from about 180 million T cells. Findings and limits, study-wide: Researchers counted approximately 160 TCR beta chains as cytomegalovirus-associated.

PCR primers comprised 60 Vbeta and 13 Jbeta primers. Libraries were prepared by immunoSEQ multiplex PCR; TCRdb keeps only in-frame clonotypes and omits some of them. The sample holds about 200,000 clones, 70% to 90% seen once. The V end was cut by 5 bases, the J end by 2 bases, with 9 bases between. CDR1 MDHEN and CDR2 SYDVKM come from the germline V gene. CDR3 length: 13 residues. Every donor was a healthy person donating bone marrow. Likely unrecorded immune exposures existed in these nominally healthy donors. A remark on this clone: The antigen remains unidentified.

The chain couples TRBV28 to TRBJ1-2; D gene ambiguous. This clonotype was sampled from a woman aged 25-40 years in good health and CMV-seronegative. Sequenced sample: PBMCs. The CDR3 DNA reads TGTGCCAGCAGTCCAGTCGGGAACTATGGCTACACCTTC. Amino acid sequence: CASSPVGNYGYTF.